The T cell receptor beta chain under discussion was sequenced for a study of blood T cell repertoires in COVID-19. At the level of the study: PBMCs, B-cell-depleted T cells, or T cells provided the cDNA or gDNA that made up the material.

This clone was seen once. Some clones are missing from TCRdb's copy, which holds only in-frame ones; the method was immunoSEQ multiplex PCR. The data hold under 100,000 clones, with roughly 87% observed a single time. Germline V gives CDR1 LNHDA, CDR2 SQIVND (reference sequence). CDR3 length equals 13 residues. The J segment lost 8 bases and the V segment lost 6 bases, leaving 5 bases of the junction unmatched. The rearrangement links TRBV19 to TRBJ1-4; 8 nucleotides line up with TRBD1. Sequencing was performed on peripheral blood. This receptor was identified in a male donor with acute or convalescent COVID-19. CDR3 in amino acids: CASRGQVKEKLFF. For the CDR3, the DNA is TGTGCCAGTAGGGGACAGGTGAAGGAAAAACTGTTTTTT.